The rows below give T cell receptor beta chains drawn from one sample of a study of cytomegalovirus exposure and HLA in healthy donors. Repertoires were generated with immunoSEQ multiplex PCR, while TCRdb's copy carries only in-frame clones and drops some. This table has 100,000 or so clones, around 75% appearing once. Input material: PBMCs. Every receptor here comes from a man aged 35-49 years in good health and CMV-seronegative. The CDR3 runs from the conserved cysteine through the conserved F or W. The order of the fields is V gene, D gene, J gene, clone size, CDR3 protein, CDR3 DNA. D genes are given only for firm matches. Expanded clones are given a class, and other clones once, few, many or no size at all.

>TRBV7-2|TRBD2|TRBJ2-2|-
CASSRRGSGELFF
TGTGCCAGCAGCCGGCGGGGGTCCGGGGAGCTGTTTTTT
>TRBV27|-|TRBJ2-7|few
CASSLFPSSYEQYF
TGTGCCAGCAGTTTATTCCCTAGCTCCTACGAGCAGTACTTC
>TRBV4-3|TRBD2|TRBJ2-3|-
CASSQGLAGATDTQYF
TGCGCCAGCAGCCAGGGACTAGCGGGGGCCACAGATACGCAGTATTTT
>TRBV7-3|-|TRBJ2-2|-
CASSARGGPSTGELFF
TGTGCCAGCAGCGCCCGCGGGGGCCCGAGCACCGGGGAGCTGTTTTTT
>TRBV7-3|-|TRBJ2-5|-
CASSLTAQETQYF
TGTGCCAGCAGCTTAACAGCTCAAGAGACCCAGTACTTC
>TRBV10-2|-|TRBJ2-3|-
CASMRLGEGTDTQYF
TGCGCCAGCATGAGGCTGGGGGAGGGCACAGATACGCAGTATTTT
>TRBV6-1|-|TRBJ2-7|once
CASSHTSGEVYEQYF
TGTGCCAGCAGTCATACCTCGGGGGAGGTTTACGAGCAGTACTTC
>TRBV5-1|-|TRBJ1-2|-
CASSQEPAGYGYTF
TGCGCCAGCAGCCAAGAACCGGCGGGCTATGGCTACACCTTC
>TRBV19|-|TRBJ1-4|-
CASKTPGSGNEKLFF
TGTGCCAGTAAAACCCCTGGCTCTGGTAATGAAAAACTGTTTTTT
>TRBV6-1|TRBD1|TRBJ2-7|-
CASNDRGYEQYF
TGTGCCAGCAACGACAGGGGGTACGAGCAGTACTTC
>TRBV5-1|TRBD2|TRBJ2-1|-
CASSLAGEGTEQFF
TGCGCCAGCAGCTTGGCCGGGGAGGGCACTGAGCAGTTCTTC
>TRBV27|-|TRBJ2-3|-
CASSPSTDTQYF
TGTGCCAGCAGCCCTAGCACAGATACGCAGTATTTT
>TRBV10-2|TRBD2|TRBJ2-7|once
CASRLTSGGSHEQYF
TGCGCCAGCAGGCTCACTAGCGGGGGGTCCCACGAGCAGTACTTC
>TRBV5-6|TRBD1|TRBJ1-1|-
CASSLRTGTATEAFF
TGTGCCAGCAGCTTACGTACCGGGACAGCCACTGAAGCTTTCTTT
>TRBV29-1|TRBD1|TRBJ1-4|-
CSVGDRFGTGGEKLFF
TGCAGCGTTGGAGACCGATTCGGGACAGGGGGTGAAAAACTGTTTTTT
>TRBV20-1|-|TRBJ1-1|-
CSASTGIEAFF
TGCAGTGCTAGTACAGGGATTGAAGCTTTCTTT
>TRBV4-3|-|TRBJ1-2|-
CASSQVGSDSYGYTF
TGCGCCAGCAGCCAAGTGGGGTCGGACTCCTATGGCTACACCTTC
>TRBV7-2|TRBD2|TRBJ2-1|-
CASSLAAGGARNEQFF
TGTGCCAGCAGCTTAGCGGCGGGGGGCGCGAGGAATGAGCAGTTCTTC
>TRBV6-6|-|TRBJ1-1|-
CASSYGREGLGAFF
TGTGCCAGCAGTTACGGCAGGGAGGGACTTGGGGCTTTCTTT
>TRBV7-6|-|TRBJ2-3|-
CASSPGGPPDTQYF
TGTGCCAGCAGCCCAGGAGGGCCCCCAGATACGCAGTATTTT
>TRBV7-9|-|TRBJ2-2|-
CASSAPGAGELFF
TGTGCCAGCAGCGCCCCAGGGGCCGGGGAGCTGTTTTTT
>TRBV29-1|-|TRBJ2-7|once
CSVEEGAYEQYF
TGCAGCGTTGAAGAAGGGGCCTACGAGCAGTACTTC
>TRBV5-4|-|TRBJ1-6|-
CASNPTGGISNSPLHF
TGTGCCAGCAACCCGACAGGAGGAATTAGTAATTCACCCCTCCACTTT
>TRBV7-9|TRBD1|TRBJ1-1|-
CASSSRHRDRESLNTEAFF
TGTGCCAGCAGCTCCCGCCACCGGGACAGGGAGAGTTTGAACACTGAAGCTTTCTTT
>TRBV9|TRBD2|TRBJ2-3|-
CASSVGSTSGGRDTQYF
TGTGCCAGCAGCGTAGGTTCGACTAGCGGGGGGCGGGATACGCAGTATTTT
>TRBV5-8|-|TRBJ1-2|-
CASSLLGLAYGYTF
TGTGCCAGCAGCTTACTGGGCTTGGCCTATGGCTACACCTTC
>TRBV5-6|TRBD1|TRBJ1-6|-
CASSLGIGTGISPLHF
TGTGCCAGCAGCTTGGGAATCGGGACAGGGATTTCACCCCTCCACTTT
>TRBV6-4|TRBD1|TRBJ2-5|-
CASSPTGWETQYF
TGTGCCAGCAGTCCGACAGGGTGGGAGACCCAGTACTTC
>TRBV29-1|-|TRBJ1-2|-
CSVGVGYTF
TGCAGCGTAGGGGTTGGCTACACCTTC
>TRBV7-2|-|TRBJ2-7|-
CASSFWGQDYEQYF
TGTGCCAGCAGCTTTTGGGGACAAGACTACGAGCAGTACTTC
>TRBV6-1|TRBD1|TRBJ2-3|-
CASKAGQVTDTQYF
TGTGCCAGCAAGGCGGGACAGGTCACAGATACGCAGTATTTT
>TRBV4-3|-|TRBJ2-7|-
CASSQDRRGSYEQYF
TGCGCCAGCAGCCAAGATCGTAGGGGCTCCTACGAGCAGTACTTC
>TRBV28|TRBD1|TRBJ1-2|-
CASSAPSGGWGYTF
TGTGCCAGCAGTGCCCCTTCAGGGGGTTGGGGCTACACCTTC
>TRBV9|TRBD1|TRBJ1-4|-
CASSGGDRFYEKLFF
TGTGCCAGCAGCGGCGGGGACAGATTCTATGAAAAACTGTTTTTT
>TRBV5-1|TRBD1|TRBJ2-7|-
CASSLGQGKYEQYF
TGCGCCAGCAGCCTAGGACAGGGGAAGTACGAGCAGTACTTC
>TRBV6-4|-|TRBJ2-3|-
CASSDVGGGGTDTQYF
TGTGCCAGCAGTGACGTCGGCGGAGGGGGCACAGATACGCAGTATTTT
>TRBV18|TRBD1|TRBJ2-1|-
CASSPQTGGWNEQFF
TGTGCCAGCTCACCACAGACAGGGGGCTGGAATGAGCAGTTCTTC
>TRBV7-8|-|TRBJ2-5|few
CASSFNRETQYF
TGTGCCAGCAGCTTTAACAGAGAGACCCAGTACTTC
>TRBV10-1|TRBD1|TRBJ2-3|-
CASSTGTDTDTQYF
TGCGCCAGCAGTACCGGGACAGACACAGATACGCAGTATTTT
>TRBV27|-|TRBJ2-6|-
CAARSTGANVLTF
TGTGCTGCCAGGTCTACTGGGGCCAACGTCCTGACTTTC
>TRBV6-5|-|TRBJ2-1|-
CASRRTFHSYNEQFF
TGTGCCAGCAGGAGGACTTTCCACTCCTACAATGAGCAGTTCTTC
>TRBV5-1|TRBD2|TRBJ2-3|-
CASSAGLAGGGDTQYF
TGCGCCAGCAGCGCGGGACTAGCGGGAGGAGGAGATACGCAGTATTTT
>TRBV11-2|-|TRBJ1-2|-
CASSPTRFQGYTF
TGTGCCAGCAGCCCCACCCGGTTCCAAGGCTACACCTTC
>TRBV15|-|TRBJ2-5|-
CATSRDREFQETQYF
TGTGCCACCAGCAGAGATCGGGAGTTTCAAGAGACCCAGTACTTC
>TRBV5-1|-|TRBJ1-3|-
CASSLQHSGNTIYF
TGCGCCAGCAGCTTACAGCACTCTGGAAACACCATATATTTT
>TRBV19|-|TRBJ2-3|-
CASSIPRTDTQYF
TGTGCCAGTAGTATCCCTAGGACAGATACGCAGTATTTT
>TRBV29-1|TRBD2|TRBJ2-1|-
CSVPKTSGRASVEQFF
TGCAGCGTTCCCAAGACTAGCGGGAGGGCCTCTGTTGAGCAGTTCTTC
>TRBV6-6|-|TRBJ1-5|-
CASSITDSNQPQHF
TGTGCCAGCAGTATAACAGATAGCAATCAGCCCCAGCATTTT
>TRBV6-4|TRBD1|TRBJ1-5|few
CASSDSNRGRWGQPQHF
TGTGCCAGCAGTGACTCGAACAGGGGGCGGTGGGGGCAGCCCCAGCATTTT
>TRBV18|-|TRBJ1-5|-
CASSPSRGRGQPQHF
TGTGCCAGCTCACCAAGCAGGGGCAGGGGTCAGCCCCAGCATTTT
>TRBV7-9|-|TRBJ2-3|-
CSSSNTDTQYF
TGTTCCAGCAGTAACACAGATACGCAGTATTTT
>TRBV5-6|TRBD2|TRBJ2-1|-
CASSIGSGIGSYNEQFF
TGTGCCAGCAGTATAGGAAGCGGGATTGGGTCCTACAATGAGCAGTTCTTC
>TRBV4-1|TRBD1|TRBJ2-1|few
CASSQPWDSFWNEQFF
TGCGCCAGCAGCCAACCTTGGGACAGTTTTTGGAATGAGCAGTTCTTC
>TRBV7-9|TRBD1|TRBJ2-7|-
CASSLGQGAYEQYF
TGTGCCAGCAGCCTTGGGCAGGGGGCCTACGAGCAGTACTTC
>TRBV6-1|-|TRBJ2-7|-
CASSEGPRDYEQYF
TGTGCCAGCAGTGAAGGCCCCCGCGACTACGAGCAGTACTTC
>TRBV15|TRBD1|TRBJ2-7|-
CATSGSAGTGFGEQYF
TGTGCCACCAGCGGATCGGCCGGGACAGGGTTCGGCGAGCAGTACTTC
>TRBV19|TRBD1|TRBJ1-1|-
CASSGGTGFAEAFF
TGTGCCAGTAGTGGAGGGACAGGGTTTGCTGAAGCTTTCTTT
>TRBV7-8|TRBD2|TRBJ2-1|-
CASSFTGGTYNEQFF
TGTGCCAGCAGCTTTACGGGAGGTACCTACAATGAGCAGTTCTTC
>TRBV6-6|TRBD2|TRBJ2-7|once
CASLGTSGSRAYEQYF
TGTGCCAGCCTGGGCACTAGCGGGAGTCGGGCCTACGAGCAGTACTTC
>TRBV11-2|-|TRBJ2-7|once
CASSLARREYF
TGTGCCAGCAGCTTAGCGCGTCGGGAGTACTTC